A selection of T cell receptor beta chains follows, all from one sample in a study of OX40 agonist ivuxolimab in advanced cancers. Clones were read by immunoSEQ multiplex PCR, and TCRdb kept only the in-frame ones, dropping some. The sample lists roughly 19,000 clones, approximately 84% occurring once. This specimen consisted of CD4+ or CD8+ T cells sorted from blood, obtained in a trial of the OX40 agonist ivuxolimab. The source of these receptors is an adult with an advanced solid tumor such as melanoma, head and neck, liver or kidney cancer. CDR3s leave out the opening cysteine and the closing phenylalanine or tryptophan. Rows may omit the clone size; those that give it use once, few, many or a size class.

J	size	V	CDR3
TRBJ2-3	-	TRBV9	ASSVEGLGWDTQY
TRBJ2-7	-	TRBV7-9	ASSLDPEREGLFAYEQY
TRBJ2-2	-	TRBV2	ASAESLLGELF
TRBJ2-3	-	TRBV9	ASSVGAGSRTDTQY
TRBJ2-3	-	TRBV19	ASSITPDKTDTQY
TRBJ1-6	-	TRBV7-8	ASSLLGTGGSPLH
TRBJ1-6	-	TRBV30	AWGRDYNSPLH
TRBJ2-4	-	TRBV5-4	ASSLRSGRAENIQY
TRBJ2-1	-	TRBV7-3	ASSGAGYEQF
TRBJ2-3	-	TRBV7-9	ASSSGLAGATDTQY
TRBJ1-6	once	TRBV2	ASSEQGQHNSPLH
TRBJ1-2	-	TRBV6-5	ASSYSISGAGYGYT
TRBJ2-5	-	TRBV27	ASGRLGDPETQY
TRBJ2-5	few	TRBV28	ASSFLAGGLETQY
TRBJ2-1	-	TRBV7-9	ASSRDYNEQF
TRBJ2-5	-	TRBV4-1	ASSQNPRETQY
TRBJ2-1	few	TRBV4-1	ASSQAPLAKYNEQF
TRBJ2-3	-	TRBV10-3	ASGLAGAGDTQY
TRBJ1-1	-	TRBV7-3	ASSFGHHEAF
TRBJ1-1	-	TRBV29-1	SVVNQGGGTEAF
TRBJ1-5	-	TRBV6-9	ASRGQNSNQPQH
TRBJ1-2	-	TRBV6-1	ASSVDGSYGYT
TRBJ2-7	-	TRBV14	ASSLPGGSREQY
TRBJ1-2	-	TRBV5-5	ASSPVLSGGYT
TRBJ1-5	-	TRBV19	ASTYGVNQPQH
TRBJ2-2	few	TRBV5-5	ASSLGQTNTGELF
TRBJ2-1	-	TRBV15	ATSREASGHNEQF
TRBJ1-6	-	TRBV27	ASSVNYDSPLH
TRBJ1-1	-	TRBV28	ASSDRDRGRPGAF
TRBJ1-4	once	TRBV10-2	ASTPRSFNEKLF
TRBJ1-2	-	TRBV29-1	SVDTGAANYGYT
TRBJ2-3	once	TRBV14	ASSPQLGWGTDTQY
TRBJ1-4	-	TRBV7-6	ASSVTPPGASNEKLF
TRBJ2-2	-	TRBV7-9	ASSLESGSGSGELF
TRBJ2-7	few	TRBV5-1	ASRGLAGGKYEQY
TRBJ2-2	-	TRBV9	ASDRGGTNTGELF
TRBJ2-2	once	TRBV27	ASSFIAGANTGELF
TRBJ2-1	-	TRBV11-2	ASSLGLANEQF
TRBJ2-5	-	TRBV27	ASRGRASYYETQY
TRBJ1-1	-	TRBV30	AWSALSGSPPGNTEAF
TRBJ1-1	-	TRBV18	ASSLDMNTEAF
TRBJ1-1	-	TRBV27	ASSLSGQGLVNTEAF
TRBJ2-1	-	TRBV29-1	SVGGGLYNEQF
TRBJ1-1	-	TRBV6-6	AVRGGDHTEAF
TRBJ1-2	-	TRBV14	ASSKDRGIYGYT
TRBJ2-2	-	TRBV5-4	ASSFLQRGNTGELF
-	-	TRBV27	ASSPGLRQGYYEQY
TRBJ2-7	-	TRBV6-6	ASSYDLHEQY
TRBJ1-1	medium-sized	TRBV29-1	SVWSGGNTEAF
TRBJ2-2	-	TRBV6-5	ASSYSGGSMSGELF
TRBJ1-2	-	TRBV5-1	ASSPDGTRLDGYT
TRBJ2-4	-	TRBV19	ASSIAGTKNIQY
TRBJ2-1	-	TRBV5-1	ASSRGLAGGPSYNEQF
TRBJ2-3	few	TRBV7-6	ASSSTGSGGTDTQY
TRBJ1-2	once	TRBV14	ASSPSPQGTYGYT
TRBJ2-1	-	TRBV12-5	ASGSQGRTYNEQF
-	-	TRBV10-1	ASRRLAETYEQY